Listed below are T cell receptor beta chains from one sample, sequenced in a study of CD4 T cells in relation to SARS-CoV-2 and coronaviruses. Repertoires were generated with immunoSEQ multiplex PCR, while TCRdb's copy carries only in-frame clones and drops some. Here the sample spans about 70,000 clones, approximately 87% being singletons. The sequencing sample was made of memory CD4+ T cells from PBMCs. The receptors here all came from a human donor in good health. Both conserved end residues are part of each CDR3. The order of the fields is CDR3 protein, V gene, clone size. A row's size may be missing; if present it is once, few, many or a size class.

cdr3_aa: CSVKSNTRDTQYF; v_call: TRBV29-1; clone_size: -
cdr3_aa: CASSRGQGAAGEKLFF; v_call: TRBV11-2; clone_size: once
cdr3_aa: CASSKLAGYEQYF; v_call: TRBV13; clone_size: -
cdr3_aa: CASSSPGAYGYTF; v_call: TRBV28; clone_size: -
cdr3_aa: CASIPGLAGNNEQFF; v_call: TRBV28; clone_size: -
cdr3_aa: CASSASPGSSGYTF; v_call: TRBV2; clone_size: once
cdr3_aa: CASSYREYTEAFF; v_call: TRBV2; clone_size: -
cdr3_aa: CASSEQQGWETQYF; v_call: TRBV2; clone_size: -
cdr3_aa: CASSPRLAGETQYF; v_call: TRBV5-1; clone_size: -
cdr3_aa: CASMTSGETQYF; v_call: TRBV2; clone_size: once
cdr3_aa: CSVINGDNLGGYTF; v_call: TRBV29-1; clone_size: -
cdr3_aa: CASSPARLAGGETQYF; v_call: TRBV9; clone_size: -
cdr3_aa: CASSPSTLPPNEQFF; v_call: TRBV7-3; clone_size: -
cdr3_aa: CASSLSLGQLKNEKLFF; v_call: TRBV5-4; clone_size: -
cdr3_aa: CASSLFTAINYGYTF; v_call: TRBV7-2; clone_size: -
cdr3_aa: CASSQGSSGSEKLFF; v_call: TRBV3-1/TRBV3-2; clone_size: -
cdr3_aa: CASSSGLAGVGRTTGELFF; v_call: TRBV5-1; clone_size: -
cdr3_aa: CASSPSTGAGETEAFF; v_call: TRBV18; clone_size: -
cdr3_aa: CATSDLGGSDTQYF; v_call: TRBV24-1; clone_size: -
cdr3_aa: CASSAPGRRSEAFF; v_call: TRBV25-1; clone_size: -
cdr3_aa: CATSDLRLAGGGNEQFF; v_call: TRBV24-1; clone_size: -
cdr3_aa: CASSRGLAEYNEQFF; v_call: TRBV7-3; clone_size: -
cdr3_aa: CASIKNQGTEAFF; v_call: TRBV28; clone_size: -
cdr3_aa: CASSRLAGVGYEQFF; v_call: TRBV19; clone_size: -
cdr3_aa: CASSQEWGLGELFF; v_call: TRBV3-1/TRBV3-2; clone_size: -
cdr3_aa: CASSFGTSGSSYEQYF; v_call: TRBV5-1; clone_size: -
cdr3_aa: CASSYSSGRANEKLFF; v_call: TRBV6-2/TRBV6-3; clone_size: -
cdr3_aa: CASSIGTGGLYSPLHF; v_call: TRBV19; clone_size: few